These 30 T cell receptor beta chains came from one sample sequenced in a study of blood T cell repertoires in COVID-19. The table came from immunoSEQ multiplex PCR; TCRdb's copy has only in-frame clones and leaves some out. The table includes roughly 320,000 clones, 90% to 95% detected once. Sequenced sample: PBMCs or T cells enriched from blood (not recorded which). The receptor set was obtained from a young woman who had been exposed to COVID-19.

The V call is TRBV10-3, the J call TRBJ1-2, with a possible D match to TRBD1 (6 bases). This CDR3 spans 13 amino acids. V was cut by 2 bases and J by 9 bases, with 13 bases left in between. Germline CDR1 reads ENHRY; CDR2 reads SYGVKD. This chain's CDR3 is CAISETGPWSYTF. CDR3 in DNA: TGTGCCATCAGTGAGACAGGGCCCTGGAGCTACACCTTC.

J is TRBJ2-2 and V is TRBV4-1; TRBD2 agrees at 9 bases. Germline CDR1 MGHRA, CDR2 YSYEKL. The CDR3 consists of 18 residues. V lost 1 base, J lost 7 bases, and 13 bases stayed unmatched. In DNA, the CDR3 is TGCGCCAGCAGCCAAGTGAGAATAGCGGGGGCTCGGGGCGGGGAGCTGTTTTTT. This encodes CASSQVRIAGARGGELFF.

About this clone itself: Other DNA sequences in the sample encode the same CDR3. The rearrangement joins TRBV7-9 to TRBJ2-7, with D hard to call. Germline CDR1 reads SEHNR; CDR2 reads FQNEAQ (reference sequence). The CDR3 totals 11 residues. Trimming shortened V by 5 bases and J by 2 bases, and 4 bases separated the two germline ends. CDR3 DNA sequence: TGTGCCAGCAGCCCAGCCTACGAGCAGTACTTC. Translated: CASSPAYEQYF.

The CDR3 nucleotides are TGTGCCAGCAGCTTAGCTGGGGCAGGGGTCACTGAAGCTTTCTTT. Translation gives CASSLAGAGVTEAFF. This sequence joins TRBV7-8 and TRBJ1-1, with D perhaps TRBD1 (6 bases). Trimming took off 0 bases at V and 4 bases at J, with 12 bases between the two ends. CDR1 and CDR2 (germline): SGHVS, FQNEAQ. The CDR3 contains 15 residues.

The V call is TRBV19, the J call TRBJ1-2; 9 bases fit TRBD1. J gave up 4 bases and V 4 bases, and 1 base lay outside the gene matches. From germline, CDR1 is LNHDA and CDR2 SQIVND (reference sequence). The CDR3 is 13 amino acids. CDR3 coding DNA: TGTGCCAGTAGTAGGGGACAGGGCTATGGCTACACCTTC. This encodes CASSRGQGYGYTF.

This clone appeared once. The chain is built from TRBV19 and TRBJ2-3; the D gene is possibly TRBD2 (6 bases). Germline V gene data show CDR1 as LNHDA and CDR2 as SQIVND (reference sequence). The CDR3 covers 14 residues. The V and J ends lost 3 bases and 3 bases respectively, with 10 bases between them. CDR3 amino acids: CASSISRGTDTQYF. CDR3 DNA sequence: TGTGCCAGTAGTATCTCGCGGGGTACAGATACGCAGTATTTT.

The chain uses TRBV2 and TRBJ2-5; no clear D gene. The CDR3 extends over 13 amino acids. The V gene's germline CDR1 is SNHLY and CDR2 FYNNEI. V was clipped by 8 bases and J by 2 bases, with 12 bases between them. The DNA of the CDR3 is TGTGCCAGCTCTGGAACAGTACAAGAGACCCAGTACTTC. It is translated as CASSGTVQETQYF.

The chain carries TRBV10-3 and TRBJ2-3; D is undetermined. The germline V gene has CDR1 ENHRY and CDR2 SYGVKD. V shed 6 bases and J shed 1 base, with 2 bases lying between them. The CDR3 is 11 amino acids. Written as DNA, the CDR3 is TGTGCCATCAGCGGCACAGATACGCAGTATTTT. Its translation is CAISGTDTQYF.

The chain employs TRBV6-5 and TRBJ1-5; D possibly corresponds to TRBD1 (5 bases). The CDR3 loop spans 13 amino acids. CDR1 is MNHEY, CDR2 SVGAGI, per germline. The germline V and J ends were trimmed by 8 bases and 7 bases, with 15 bases remaining between them. The DNA for the CDR3 is TGTGCCAGCGGGGGGACGGCTCGGCAGCCCCAGCATTTT. Translating it yields CASGGTARQPQHF.

The V and J genes are TRBV7-2 and TRBJ1-2; 8 nucleotides line up with TRBD1. This CDR3 is 13 amino acids long. Looked up from germline, CDR1 is SGHTA and CDR2 is FQGNSA. Trimming cost V 1 base and J 10 bases; bases outside gene matches: 5. In nucleotides, the CDR3 is TGTGCCAGCAGCTTAGGGACAGGGATCTTCTACACCTTC. As protein: CASSLGTGIFYTF.

A single count supports this clone. V gene TRBV10-1 combines with J gene TRBJ2-1, with a weak D call TRBD2 (5 bases). Germline V gene lookup returns CDR1 WNHNN and CDR2 SYGVQD (reference sequence). The CDR3 is 14 amino acids. Trimming took off 0 bases at V and 5 bases at J, with 8 bases between the two ends. CDR3 residues: CASSESGGHNEQFF. For the CDR3, the DNA is TGCGCCAGCAGTGAGTCCGGCGGGCACAATGAGCAGTTCTTC.

This chain connects TRBV19 to TRBJ1-1; possible D gene TRBD1, 5 bases. This CDR3 is built from 14 residues. V lost 10 bases to trimming and J lost 5 bases, with 20 bases between them. Germline-derived CDR1 and CDR2 are LNHDA and SQIVND (reference sequence). CDR3 loop: CAIEVGRWETEAFF. In DNA form, the CDR3 reads TGTGCCATTGAAGTGGGGCGCTGGGAAACTGAAGCTTTCTTT.

The chain combines TRBV15 with TRBJ1-1; 7 nucleotides agree with TRBD1. The germline gives CDR1 LNHNV, CDR2 YYDKDF (reference sequence). The V segment lost 3 bases and the J segment 2 bases; nucleotides outside the gene matches: 3. There are 14 residues in the CDR3. CDR3 sequence: CATSRGQINTEAFF. The CDR3 DNA reads TGTGCCACCAGCAGGGGACAGATAAACACTGAAGCTTTCTTT.

This chain joins TRBV24-1 and TRBJ2-2; TRBD2 might be the D (6 bases). The length of the CDR3 is 18 residues. The V gene's germline CDR1 is KGHDR and CDR2 SFDVKD. Trimming removed 3 bases at V and 0 bases at J, with 16 bases between. The DNA for the CDR3 is TGTGCCACCAGTGATCCATCCCGGGGGACGGCGAACACCGGGGAGCTGTTTTTT. Protein product: CATSDPSRGTANTGELFF.

V gene TRBV24-1 combines with J gene TRBJ1-6; 9 bases are a match to TRBD1. CDR3 length equals 20 residues. Germline CDR1 reads KGHDR; CDR2 reads SFDVKD. The trim removed 4 bases at V and 1 base at J, leaving 13 bases unmatched. The DNA for the CDR3 is TGTGCCACCAGTGACACGGACAGGGGTCGTAAGGGATCCTATAATTCACCCCTCCACTTT. Its protein product is CATSDTDRGRKGSYNSPLHF.

The V gene is TRBV19, the J gene TRBJ1-2; possibly TRBD1 for D (5 bases). This CDR3 comprises 12 residues. CDR1 is LNHDA, CDR2 SQIVND, per germline (reference sequence). V shed 7 bases and J shed 3 bases, with 9 bases lying between them. CDR3 amino acids: CASTEGDYGYTF. The CDR3 DNA sequence: TGTGCCAGTACGGAAGGGGACTATGGCTACACCTTC.

The chain employs TRBV10-3 and TRBJ2-2, with 9 nucleotides matching TRBD1. The CDR3 runs 15 residues. J gave up 6 bases and V 6 bases, and 8 bases lay outside the gene matches. The germline V gene has CDR1 ENHRY and CDR2 SYGVKD. The CDR3 spells CAIRPGTGFAGELFF. The CDR3 region has the DNA TGTGCCATCAGACCCGGGACAGGGTTTGCCGGGGAGCTGTTTTTT.

The chain combines TRBV12-3 or TRBV12-4 with TRBJ2-1; D not certain. CDR3 size: 13 residues. The V gene lost 2 bases and the J gene lost 3 bases, with 5 bases spanning the gap. DNA for the CDR3: TGTGCCAGCAGTTTAACTTACTACAATGAGCAGTTCTTC. Protein sequence: CASSLTYYNEQFF.

The chain joins TRBV4-1 to TRBJ1-2; D possibly corresponds to TRBD1 (6 bases). Trimming pared 0 bases from V and 4 bases from J, leaving 9 bases between. Per the germline V gene, CDR1 is MGHRA and CDR2 is YSYEKL. The CDR3 extends over 14 amino acids. CDR3 protein: CASSQEGASYGYTF. The CDR3 nucleotides are TGCGCCAGCAGCCAAGAGGGGGCATCCTATGGCTACACCTTC.

In this sample, this clone turned up a few times. This chain joins TRBV3-1 (or the pseudogene TRBV3-2) and TRBJ1-6; 8 bases agree with TRBD1. This CDR3 is 16 amino acids long. Trimming took 4 bases from V and 7 from J; bases not matched to a gene: 9. Germline-derived CDR1 and CDR2 are LGHDT and YNNKEL (reference sequence). The CDR3: CASSPRTGIGNSPLHF. CDR3 nucleotides: TGTGCCAGCAGCCCAAGGACAGGGATAGGGAATTCACCCCTCCACTTT.

This chain uses TRBV7-2 with TRBJ1-4, with D possibly matching TRBD1 (5 bases). The V end lost 5 bases, the J end lost 5 bases, and 15 bases lay between the germline ends. Germline CDR1 reads SGHTA; CDR2 reads FQGNSA. This CDR3 spans 15 amino acids. This CDR3 reads CASSPMRGLNEKLFF. CDR3 sequence (DNA): TGTGCCAGCAGCCCAATGCGGGGACTGAATGAAAAACTGTTTTTT. Using reference TRBV7-2 and TRBJ1-4 for the parts outside the CDR3, the full variable domain is GAGVSQSPSNKVTEKGKDVELRCDPISGHTALYWYRQSLGQGLEFLIYFQGNSAPDKSGLPSDRFSAERTGGSVSTLTIQRTQQEDSAVYLCASSPMRGLNEKLFFGSGTQLSVL.

The rearrangement joins TRBV11-2 to TRBJ2-2; tentatively, D is TRBD2 (6 bases). The V gene lost 5 bases and the J gene lost 3 bases, with 13 bases spanning the gap. CDR3 size: 15 residues. CDR1 and CDR2 (germline): SGHAT, FQNNGV. The CDR3 reads CASSPGGIDTGELFF. Here the CDR3 DNA reads TGTGCCAGCAGCCCCGGAGGGATCGACACCGGGGAGCTGTTTTTT. Combining the CDR3 with reference TRBV11-2 and TRBJ2-2 gives the whole variable domain EAGVAQSPRYKIIEKRQSVAFWCNPISGHATLYWYQQILGQGPKLLIQFQNNGVVDDSQLPKDRFSAERLKGVDSTLKIQPAKLEDSAVYLCASSPGGIDTGELFFGEGSRLTVL.

This clone has only one observation. This chain uses TRBV5-1 with TRBJ1-5, with D possibly being TRBD1 (5 bases). The CDR3 loop spans 12 amino acids. The germline V and J ends were trimmed by 0 bases and 9 bases, with 7 bases remaining between them. Germline V gene data show CDR1 as SGHRS and CDR2 as YFSETQ. CDR3 region: CASSLAGGPQHF. CDR3 sequence (DNA): TGCGCCAGCAGCTTGGCCGGGGGGCCCCAGCATTTT.

This sequence joins TRBV21-1 and TRBJ2-7; the DNA was not used to check the table's D call, TRBD2. TRBV21-1 is noted as a pseudogene. The CDR3 extends over 16 amino acids. The DNA of the CDR3 is TGTGCCAGCAGCAAAAGGAGGGACGTGGAGGTCCACGAGCAGTACTTC. Translation: CASSKRRDVEVHEQYF.

This chain joins TRBV18 and TRBJ1-5; 8 positions agree with TRBD1. V gave up 3 bases and J gave up 1 base; unmatched junction bases: 5. The CDR3 runs 16 residues. Per germline, CDR1 KGHSH and CDR2 LQKENI. The CDR3: CASSPQGAISNQPQHF. Written as DNA, the CDR3 is TGTGCCAGCTCACCCCAGGGGGCTATCAGCAATCAGCCCCAGCATTTT.

The chain combines TRBV10-3 with TRBJ1-6, with TRBD1 matching 7 bases. Germline trimming cut 6 bases from V and 7 bases from J; bases unmatched to any gene: 9. This CDR3 spans 15 amino acids. The germline gives CDR1 ENHRY, CDR2 SYGVKD. This CDR3 is CAISPTGQSNSPLHF. The DNA of the CDR3 is TGTGCCATCAGCCCAACGGGACAGTCAAATTCACCCCTCCACTTT.

The chain couples TRBV19 to TRBJ1-1, with D tentatively TRBD1 (6 bases). Trimming stripped 2 bases from V and 4 bases from J, with 11 bases between. The V gene's germline CDR1 is LNHDA and CDR2 SQIVND (reference sequence). This CDR3 region has 14 residues. CDR3 DNA: TGTGCCAGTAGTATATCAGGGGTCGGCACTGAAGCTTTCTTT. Residues: CASSISGVGTEAFF.

The chain uses TRBV6-5 and TRBJ1-3; D not certain. From germline, CDR1 is MNHEY and CDR2 SVGAGI. The V gene lost 4 bases and the J gene lost 0 bases, with 10 bases spanning the gap. The CDR3 sequence is 15 residues long. The CDR3 DNA is TGTGCCAGCAGTTCCACGGGATACTCTGGAAACACCATATATTTT. Translating gives CASSSTGYSGNTIYF.

The J gene is TRBJ1-3, the V gene TRBV7-9; D remains ambiguous. There are 15 residues in the CDR3. Trimming removed 4 bases at V and 4 bases at J, with 14 bases between. Germline V lookup: CDR1 SEHNR, CDR2 FQNEAQ (reference sequence). Here the CDR3 DNA reads TGTGCCAGCAGCTCCCCACCCGGAGGAGGAAACACCATATATTTT. It encodes CASSSPPGGGNTIYF.

CDR3 amino acids: CASSPNLLRYEQYF. The DNA for the CDR3 is TGTGCCAGCAGCCCAAACCTCCTCCGGTACGAGCAGTACTTC. The chain carries TRBV27 and TRBJ2-7; no definite D call. Trimming left V 6 bases short and J 4 bases short, with 16 bases between. The CDR3 has 14 amino acids. Germline V lookup: CDR1 MNHEY, CDR2 SMNVEV (reference sequence).